These 25 T cell receptor beta chains came from one sample sequenced in a study of human T cells and chemical hapten exposure. In TCRdb, the RACE reads were re-called with MiXCR into one record per CDR3 protein. The sample consists of roughly 38,000 distinct CDR3 sequences, under 15% of them appearing once. As to time point: pre-sensitization, week 0. Documented treatment: therapeutic diphenylcyclopropenone sensitization with weekly scalp DPC. The sequencing used whole blood, collected in connection with sensitization to the hapten diphenylcyclopropenone (DPC). The source of these receptors is a woman aged 25 to 45 with alopecia areata. Some clones in this sample may be carry-over from other donors' samples.

There are many counts of this clonotype. The chain joins TRBV7-6 to TRBJ2-1; 7 bases are a match to TRBD2. The CDR3 loop spans 15 amino acids. Germline V lookup: CDR1 SGHVS, CDR2 FNYEAQ. V shed 5 bases and J 8 bases; nucleotides not matched to a gene: 12. The DNA for the CDR3 is TGTGCCAGCAGCCGATCGGGAGGCCCGGTCGATGAGCAGTTCTTC. Protein sequence: CASSRSGGPVDEQFF.

This chain joins TRBV12-3 or TRBV12-4 and TRBJ2-3; D is ambiguous. The CDR3 is 13 residues long. The V end was cut by 3 bases, the J end by 2 bases, with 6 bases between. The CDR3 reads CASSLGNTDTQYF. The CDR3 bases are TGTGCCAGCAGTTTGGGCAACACAGATACGCAGTATTTT.

In its sample, this clonotype was seen many times. The chain has TRBV7-3 and TRBJ2-3, with a tentative D call TRBD2 (6 bases). The V and J ends lost 4 bases and 1 base respectively, with 24 bases between them. From germline, CDR1 is SGHTA and CDR2 FQGTGA. This CDR3 region has 19 residues. The CDR3 here is CASSSRLHGSGFGTDTQYF. The CDR3 nucleotides are TGTGCCAGCAGCTCAAGACTGCACGGGAGTGGGTTTGGCACAGATACGCAGTATTTT.

This clonotype appeared many times. V gene TRBV19 combines with J gene TRBJ1-4, with a tentative D call TRBD1 (5 bases). Germline V gene sequence: CDR1 LNHDA, CDR2 SQIVND (reference sequence). The germline V and J ends were trimmed by 11 bases and 0 bases, with 19 bases remaining between them. The CDR3 covers 16 residues. CDR3 DNA sequence: TGTGCCTCCAGAAGGGGCAGGGAGTCAACTAATGAAAAACTGTTTTTT. This sequence encodes CASRRGRESTNEKLFF.

The rearrangement uses TRBV18 and TRBJ2-7; D uncertain. The V end lost 3 bases, the J end lost 1 base, and 10 bases lay between the germline ends. The CDR3 consists of 14 residues. The germline V gene encodes CDR1 KGHSH and CDR2 LQKENI. The CDR3 spells CASSPADPSYEQYF. CDR3 nucleotide sequence: TGTGCCAGCTCACCCGCGGACCCGTCCTACGAGCAGTACTTC.

There are a few counts of this clonotype. The gene calls are TRBV6-5 and TRBJ1-6, with unresolved D. CDR3 size: 17 residues. The ends were cut back, 0 bases at V and 0 bases at J, with 9 bases in the middle. The V gene's germline CDR1 is MNHEY and CDR2 SVGAGI. CDR3 region: CASSYSALSSYNSPLHF. CDR3 bases: TGTGCCAGCAGTTACTCGGCGCTGAGCTCCTATAATTCACCCCTCCACTTT.

In its sample, this clonotype was seen a few times. The V and J genes are TRBV29-1 and TRBJ2-3; maybe TRBD2 (6 bases). Trimming took 7 bases from V and 0 from J, leaving 14 bases between them. The CDR3 contains 14 residues. Germline V gene lookup returns CDR1 SQVTM and CDR2 ANQGSEA. CDR3 in DNA: TGCAGCGGCAGGGAGGACCCGAGCACAGATACGCAGTATTTT. This translates into CSGREDPSTDTQYF.

This chain links TRBV13 with TRBJ2-3; maybe TRBD2 (5 bases). The CDR3 contains 16 residues. Germline values: CDR1 PRHDT, CDR2 FYEKMQ (reference sequence). The V gene lost 5 bases and the J gene lost 0 bases, with 15 bases spanning the gap. CDR3 region: CASSDYFRGSTDTQYF. CDR3 sequence (DNA): TGTGCCAGCAGCGACTATTTCCGGGGTAGCACAGATACGCAGTATTTT.

This clonotype showed up just a few times. The J gene is TRBJ2-1, the V gene TRBV19; D not resolved. CDR3 length equals 13 residues. In germline, CDR1 is LNHDA, CDR2 SQIVND (reference sequence). The V and J ends lost 6 bases and 6 bases respectively, with 12 bases between them. The CDR3 sequence: CASSISQRNEQFF. In nucleotides, the CDR3 is TGTGCCAGTAGCATTTCTCAGCGCAATGAGCAGTTCTTC.

This clonotype showed up many times. The rearrangement joins TRBV11-3 to TRBJ2-2; 7 bases fit TRBD2. Per the germline V gene, CDR1 is SGHNT and CDR2 is YENEEA. V dropped 5 bases and J dropped 2; count of bases not matched to a gene: 5. The CDR3 extends over 15 amino acids. CDR3 coding DNA: TGTGCCAGCAGCCAGAGCGGGGCAAACACCGGGGAGCTGTTTTTT. Translated: CASSQSGANTGELFF. Based on the CDR3 plus reference TRBV11-3 and TRBJ2-2, the full variable domain is EAGVVQSPRYKIIEKKQPVAFWCNPISGHNTLYWYLQNLGQGPELLIRYENEEAVDDSQLPKDRFSAERLKGVDSTLKIQPAELGDSAVYLCASSQSGANTGELFFGEGSRLTVL.

The chain couples TRBV29-1 to TRBJ2-3, with 10 positions matching TRBD2. The germline V gene encodes CDR1 SQVTM and CDR2 ANQGSEA. J was trimmed by 2 bases and V by 5 bases; bases with no gene match: 4. There are 14 residues in the CDR3. The CDR3 spells CSVPLAGVTDTQYF. CDR3 DNA sequence: TGCAGCGTTCCGCTAGCGGGAGTCACAGATACGCAGTATTTT.

There are a few counts of this clonotype. The chain combines TRBV7-8 with TRBJ2-3; D gene uncertain. The CDR3 sequence is 12 residues long. Trimming took off 0 bases at V and 4 bases at J, with 2 bases between the two ends. Germline V gene sequence: CDR1 SGHVS, CDR2 FQNEAQ. The CDR3 is CASSLASDTQYF. CDR3 nucleotides: TGTGCCAGCAGCTTAGCCTCAGATACGCAGTATTTT. The full variable domain, in which reference TRBV7-8 and TRBJ2-3 provide the parts outside the CDR3, is GAGVSQSPRYKVAKRGQDVALRCDPISGHVSLFWYQQALGQGPEFLTYFQNEAQLDKSGLPSDRFFAERPEGSVSTLKIQRTQQEDSAVYLCASSLASDTQYFGPGTRLTVL.

In this sample, this clonotype turned up a few times. The rearrangement joins TRBV18 to TRBJ1-1; D remains ambiguous. This CDR3 has 10 residues. Trimming removed 4 bases at V and 5 bases at J, with 2 bases between. Germline V gene data show CDR1 as KGHSH and CDR2 as LQKENI. The CDR3 DNA sequence: TGTGCCAGCTCACGAACTGAAGCTTTCTTT. Translated: CASSRTEAFF. Filled out from reference TRBV18 and TRBJ1-1, the complete variable domain reads NAGVMQNPRHLVRRRGQEARLRCSPMKGHSHVYWYRQLPEEGLKFMVYLQKENIIDESGMPKERFSAEFPKEGPSILRIQQVVRGDSAAYFCASSRTEAFFGQGTRLTVV.

This clonotype was counted a few times. The chain carries TRBV6-6 and TRBJ1-2, with 8 bases that match TRBD1. CDR3 size: 13 residues. Germline V CDR1 and CDR2: MNHNY, SVGAGI (reference sequence). V lost 7 bases, J lost 4 bases, and 5 bases stayed unmatched. DNA of the CDR3: TGTGCCAGCACCCCGGACAGGGCCTATGGCTACACCTTC. Its protein product is CASTPDRAYGYTF.

A word on this clonotype: It may be a read error: a sequence one base away is much more abundant. The chain is built from TRBV6-2 or TRBV6-3 and TRBJ2-3; 8 bases line up with TRBD2. The CDR3 totals 17 residues. CDR1 is MNHEY and CDR2 is SVGEGT in the germline V gene. V dropped 4 bases and J dropped 0; count of bases not matched to a gene: 9. For the CDR3, the DNA is TGTGCCAGCAGTTCCACCTTGGCTAGCGGGAGCACAGATACGCAGTATTTT. Amino acid sequence: CASSSTLASGSTDTQYF.

This clonotype was recorded many times. This chain joins TRBV4-3 and TRBJ2-7; 11 bases agree with TRBD2. V trimming: 0 bases; J trimming: 4 bases; junction bases outside the gene matches: 2. Germline CDR1 LGHNA, CDR2 YSLEER. The CDR3 runs to 15 residues. In DNA, the CDR3 is TGCGCCAGCAGCCAAGAGACTAGCGGGATTTACGAGCAGTACTTC. Amino acid sequence: CASSQETSGIYEQYF.

This clonotype has only a few counts. The V and J genes are TRBV20-1 and TRBJ1-3; TRBD1 is a possible D gene (6 bases). CDR1 and CDR2 from the germline V gene are DFQATT and SNEGSKA (reference sequence). The CDR3 has 14 residues. Trimming shortened V by 3 bases and J by 4 bases, and 13 bases separated the two germline ends. As DNA, the CDR3 is TGCAGTGCTAGTAGTACAGGGTCCGGAAACACCATATATTTT. Protein: CSASSTGSGNTIYF.

The rearrangement uses TRBV7-9 and TRBJ2-5; the D is unclear. V lost 3 bases and J lost 3, with 2 bases in between. CDR3 length: 11 amino acids. CDR1 and CDR2 (germline): SEHNR, FQNEAQ (reference sequence). The CDR3 DNA sequence: TGTGCCAGCAGCTTCAAAGAGACCCAGTACTTC. Amino acids: CASSFKETQYF.

The chain uses TRBV4-1 and TRBJ2-4; D call uncertain. This CDR3 region has 17 residues. V lost 1 base, J lost 3 bases, and 16 bases lay in between. CDR1 is MGHRA, CDR2 YSYEKL, per germline. As DNA, the CDR3 is TGCGCCAGCAGCCAAGTAGGTATCGGCGACAACAAAAACATTCAGTACTTC. The encoded protein is CASSQVGIGDNKNIQYF.

The table lists this clonotype with many counts. V gene TRBV10-3 combines with J gene TRBJ1-2, with no clear D. CDR3 length: 14 amino acids. CDR1 and CDR2 (germline): ENHRY, SYGVKD. The V end lost 7 bases, the J end lost 8 bases, and 20 bases lay between the germline ends. CDR3 DNA: TGTGCCATCATCCATAACGTGAGGGTCGAGGGCTACACCTTC. Translation: CAIIHNVRVEGYTF.

This clonotype appeared a few times. This sequence joins TRBV12-3 or TRBV12-4 and TRBJ1-4; no clear D gene. Between the trimmed V and J ends, which lost 3 bases and 4 bases, there was a span of 6 bases. The CDR3 extends over 13 amino acids. The CDR3 region is CASSFTDNEKLFF. The CDR3 DNA follows: TGTGCCAGCAGTTTTACGGATAATGAAAAACTGTTTTTT.

This clonotype was observed a few times. The chain is built from TRBV20-1 and TRBJ2-1, with 10 bases fitting TRBD2. After removal of 3 bases from V and 8 bases from J, the junction contained 10 bases not matched to a gene. The CDR3 has 15 amino acids. The germline CDR1 and CDR2 sequences are DFQATT and SNEGSKA (reference sequence). The CDR3 sequence: CSARNLAGEQYEQFF. As DNA, the CDR3 is TGCAGTGCTAGGAATCTAGCGGGAGAGCAGTATGAGCAGTTCTTC.

There are a few counts of this clonotype. CDR3 residues: CASSLGTGNYGYTF. The CDR3 DNA reads as TGTGCCAGCAGTTTAGGTACGGGGAACTATGGCTACACCTTC. The chain has TRBV28 and TRBJ1-2; D not certain. The CDR3 contains 14 residues. Germline V gives CDR1 MDHEN, CDR2 SYDVKM. V dropped 2 bases and J dropped 2 bases, with 9 bases sitting between them.

This clonotype was recorded many times. V usage is TRBV29-1 and J usage is TRBJ1-2; D might be TRBD1 (5 bases). V was clipped by 6 bases and J by 6 bases, with 11 bases between them. The CDR3 totals 11 residues. From germline, CDR1 is SQVTM and CDR2 ANQGSEA. This CDR3 reads CSVDRQNGYTF. The CDR3 DNA reads as TGCAGCGTAGATCGACAGAATGGCTACACCTTC.

The CDR3 region has the DNA TGTGCCTCCGTCAGGACAGTTAGCACAGATACGCAGTATTTT. The encoded protein is CASVRTVSTDTQYF. V gene TRBV6-2 or TRBV6-3 combines with J gene TRBJ2-3, with D possibly TRBD1 on 6 matching bases. From germline, CDR1 is MNHEY and CDR2 SVGEGT. The germline V and J ends were trimmed by 11 bases and 0 bases, with 15 bases remaining between them. The CDR3 has 14 residues.